This T cell receptor (beta chain) was identified during a study of patients and donors after allogeneic stem cell transplantation. The CDR3 consists of 11 residues. TCRdb reprocessed the RT-PCR reads via MiXCR and lists one record per CDR3 protein. This table has around 90,000 distinct CDR3 sequences, around 48% appearing once. Specimen: blood, either unsorted or a sorted T cell fraction (not recorded which). The receptor was derived from a human donor who was either an allogeneic HSCT recipient or a stem cell or donor lymphocyte infusion donor (not recorded which). It is not recorded whose cells these are; they may come from a transplant donor. The V call is TRBV21-1, the J call TRBJ2-1. TRBV21-1 is assigned pseudogene status. The CDR3 reads CEGLSYNEQFF. The CDR3 DNA follows: TGTGAAGGTCTCTCCTACAATGAGCAGTTCTTC.